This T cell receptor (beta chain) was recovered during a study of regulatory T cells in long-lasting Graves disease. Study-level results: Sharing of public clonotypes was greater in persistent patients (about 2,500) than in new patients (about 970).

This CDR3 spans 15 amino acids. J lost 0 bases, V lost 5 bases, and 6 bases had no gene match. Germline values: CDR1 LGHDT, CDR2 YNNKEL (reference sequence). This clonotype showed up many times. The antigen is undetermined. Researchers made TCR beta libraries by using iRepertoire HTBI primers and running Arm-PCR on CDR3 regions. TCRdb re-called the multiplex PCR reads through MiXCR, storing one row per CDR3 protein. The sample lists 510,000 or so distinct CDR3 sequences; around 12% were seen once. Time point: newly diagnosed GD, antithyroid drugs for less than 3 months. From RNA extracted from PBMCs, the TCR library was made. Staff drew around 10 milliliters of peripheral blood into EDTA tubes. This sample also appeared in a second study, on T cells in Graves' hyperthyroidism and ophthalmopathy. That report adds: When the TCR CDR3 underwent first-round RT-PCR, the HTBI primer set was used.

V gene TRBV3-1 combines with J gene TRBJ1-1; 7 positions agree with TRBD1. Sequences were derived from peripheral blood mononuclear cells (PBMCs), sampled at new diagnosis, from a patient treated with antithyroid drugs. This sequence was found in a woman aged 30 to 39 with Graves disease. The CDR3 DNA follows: TGTGCCAGCAGCTTGGGGACAGCCATGAACACTGAAGCTTTCTTT. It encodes CASSLGTAMNTEAFF.